This entry features one T cell receptor beta chain sequence. This sample was taken from a study of patients and donors after allogeneic stem cell transplantation. The germline V gene encodes CDR1 MNHEY and CDR2 SVGAGI. The CDR3 is 12 amino acids. The ends were cut back, 5 bases at V and 8 bases at J, with 12 bases in the middle. One entry per CDR3 protein results from TCRdb running MiXCR on the RT-PCR reads. The table lists 900,000 to 1,000,000 distinct CDR3 sequences, 18% of them singletons, with 6% in the top ten. The sequencing input was blood, either unsorted or a sorted T cell fraction (not recorded which). This chain uses TRBV6-5 with TRBJ1-2; D is unresolved. The receptor was isolated from a human donor who was either an allogeneic HSCT recipient or a stem cell or donor lymphocyte infusion donor (not recorded which). It is not recorded whose cells these are; they may come from a transplant donor. The chain's CDR3 is CASSPRPGGYTF. The CDR3 bases are TGTGCCAGCAGTCCGAGACCGGGGGGCTACACCTTC.